This T cell receptor (beta chain) was identified in a study of T-cell memory formation after mild COVID-19. Study overall: TCR clusters mostly belonged to single donors. Study-wide findings and caveats: Contracting clones from day 15 to 85 had balanced CD4/CD8; later expanders favoured CD4+. Clones that contracted clustered mainly in CM and EM if CD4+ and in EMRA if CD8+.

In the case of this clonotype: Its antigen remains unknown.

CDR1 and CDR2 (germline): SGHVS, FNYEAQ. The CDR3 extends over 16 amino acids. V lost 6 bases, J lost 0 bases, and 8 bases stayed unmatched. Employing constant-segment primers, 5'RACE generated TCR alpha and TCR beta cDNA libraries bearing sample barcodes and UMIs. TCRdb ran MiXCR on the 5' RACE reads and lists one entry per CDR3 protein. The sample shows around 500,000 distinct CDR3 sequences, about 18% of them seen only once. The V gene is TRBV7-6, the J gene TRBJ2-1; 7 nucleotides agree with TRBD1. The sequence was obtained from an adult woman who had mild COVID-19 (a few samples of this study predate the infection). Cell type and time point are not known. The sequenced sample consisted of PBMCs or a T cell subset sorted from them (not recorded which). CDR3 nucleotides: TGTGCCAGCAGTTTTACCCCAGGGGGCTCCTACAATGAGCAGTTCTTC. Residues: CASSFTPGGSYNEQFF.